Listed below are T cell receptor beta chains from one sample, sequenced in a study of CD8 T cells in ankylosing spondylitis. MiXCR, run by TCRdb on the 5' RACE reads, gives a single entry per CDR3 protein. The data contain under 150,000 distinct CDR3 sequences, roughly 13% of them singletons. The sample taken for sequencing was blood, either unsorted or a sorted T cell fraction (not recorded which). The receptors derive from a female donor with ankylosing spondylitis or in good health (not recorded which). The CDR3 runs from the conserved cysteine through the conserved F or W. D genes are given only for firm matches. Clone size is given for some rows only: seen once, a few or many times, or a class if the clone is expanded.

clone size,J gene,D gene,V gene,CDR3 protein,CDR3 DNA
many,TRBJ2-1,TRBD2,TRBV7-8,CASTLAGAFSYNEQFF,TGTGCCAGCACCTTAGCGGGGGCCTTCTCCTACAATGAGCAGTTCTTC
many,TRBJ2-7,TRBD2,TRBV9,CASSVGTSGSYEQYF,TGTGCCAGCAGCGTCGGGACTAGCGGGAGTTACGAGCAGTACTTC
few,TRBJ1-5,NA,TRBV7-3,CASNAIRGVGNQPQHF,TGTGCCAGCAACGCAATTCGGGGGGTTGGCAATCAGCCCCAGCATTTT
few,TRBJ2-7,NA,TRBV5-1,CASSLDQAYSYEQYF,TGCGCCAGCAGCTTGGATCAGGCTTACTCCTACGAGCAGTACTTC
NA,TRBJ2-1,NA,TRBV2,CASSSDARSRLF,TGTGCCAGCAGTTCGGATGCAAGGAGCCGGCTCTTC
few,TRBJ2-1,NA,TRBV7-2,CASSSDFYNEQFF,TGTGCCAGCAGCTCGGACTTCTACAATGAGCAGTTCTTC
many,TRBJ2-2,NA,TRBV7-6,CASSSILLPGELFF,TGTGCCAGCAGCTCCATTCTCCTCCCCGGGGAGCTGTTTTTT
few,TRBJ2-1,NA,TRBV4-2,CASSPNDLYNEQFF,TGTGCCAGCAGCCCGAATGACCTATACAATGAGCAGTTCTTC
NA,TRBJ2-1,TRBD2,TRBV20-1,CSATGRSGRLYNEQFF,TGCAGTGCGACAGGCCGTAGCGGGAGATTATACAATGAGCAGTTCTTC
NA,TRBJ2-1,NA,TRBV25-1,CASSARLYEQFF,TGTGCCAGCAGTGCCCGACTATATGAGCAGTTCTTC
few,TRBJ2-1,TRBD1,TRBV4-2,CASSHRTGGDEQFF,TGTGCCAGCAGCCACAGGACAGGGGGCGATGAGCAGTTCTTC
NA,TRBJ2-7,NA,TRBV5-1,CASSLAKFEGLPYEQYF,TGCGCCAGCAGCTTGGCCAAATTCGAGGGGCTGCCCTACGAGCAGTACTTC
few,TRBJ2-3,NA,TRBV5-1,CASTARAKETDTQYF,TGCGCCAGCACCGCTAGGGCCAAGGAGACAGATACGCAGTATTTT
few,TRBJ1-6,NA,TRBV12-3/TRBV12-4,CASTGGRRSPLHF,TGTGCCAGCACCGGGGGAAGGAGATCACCCCTCCACTTT
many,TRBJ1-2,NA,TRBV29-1,CSVEGTADYGYTF,TGCAGCGTTGAAGGAACGGCCGACTATGGCTACACCTTC
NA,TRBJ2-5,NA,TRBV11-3,CASKDSLQETQYF,TGTGCCAGCAAAGACAGCCTCCAAGAGACCCAGTACTTC
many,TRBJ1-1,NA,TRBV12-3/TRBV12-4,CASIIRLNTEAFF,TGTGCCAGCATCATACGTTTGAACACTGAAGCTTTCTTT
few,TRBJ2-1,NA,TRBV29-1,CSGLTEIYNEQFF,TGCAGCGGCCTGACAGAAATTTACAATGAGCAGTTCTTC
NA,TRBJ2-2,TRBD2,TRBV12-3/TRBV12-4,CASRAPGTSPGELFF,TGTGCCAGCCGCGCCCCTGGGACTAGCCCCGGGGAGCTGTTTTTT
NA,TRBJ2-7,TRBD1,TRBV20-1,CSARQDRGLNEQYF,TGCAGTGCTAGACAGGACAGGGGGCTCAACGAGCAGTACTTC
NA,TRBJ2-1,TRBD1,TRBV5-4,CASSFKTGNNEQFF,TGTGCCAGCAGCTTTAAGACAGGGAACAATGAGCAGTTCTTC
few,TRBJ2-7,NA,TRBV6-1,CASGDGPYEQYF,TGTGCCAGCGGGGACGGACCCTACGAGCAGTACTTC
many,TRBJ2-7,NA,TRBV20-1,CSARRTSREQYF,TGCAGTGCTAGGAGGACTTCAAGAGAGCAGTACTTC
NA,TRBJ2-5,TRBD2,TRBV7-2,CASSLAAAGGRETQYF,TGTGCCAGCAGCTTAGCCGCGGCGGGGGGGAGGGAGACCCAGTACTTC
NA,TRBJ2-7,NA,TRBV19,CASSIFRGNPYEQYF,TGTGCCAGTAGTATTTTCAGGGGAAATCCCTACGAGCAGTACTTC
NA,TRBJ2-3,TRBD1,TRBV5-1,CASSLLGTGVVAATDTQYF,TGCGCCAGCAGCTTGCTTGGGACAGGGGTTGTCGCGGCCACAGATACGCAGTATTTT
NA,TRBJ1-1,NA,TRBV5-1,CASSAPGGEAFF,TGCGCCAGCAGCGCACCGGGGGGCGAAGCTTTCTTT
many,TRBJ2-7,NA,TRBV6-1,CASSAADGTYEQYF,TGTGCCAGCAGTGCGGCTGACGGAACCTACGAGCAGTACTTC
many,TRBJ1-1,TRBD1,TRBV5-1,CASSPRTGAPEAFF,TGCGCCAGCAGCCCCCGGACAGGGGCTCCTGAAGCTTTCTTT
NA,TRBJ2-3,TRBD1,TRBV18,CASSSSGTGVTDTQYF,TGTGCCAGCTCCTCAAGCGGGACAGGGGTCACAGATACGCAGTATTTT
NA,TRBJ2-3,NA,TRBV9,CASSVEGRVKDTQYF,TGTGCCAGCAGCGTAGAGGGGAGAGTCAAGGATACGCAGTATTTT
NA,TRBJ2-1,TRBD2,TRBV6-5,CASSYTRLAASSEQFF,TGTGCCAGCAGTTACACCCGACTAGCGGCCTCCAGTGAGCAGTTCTTC
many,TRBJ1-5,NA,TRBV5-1,CASSLGPGPNQPQHF,TGCGCCAGCAGCTTGGGCCCCGGCCCCAATCAGCCCCAGCATTTT
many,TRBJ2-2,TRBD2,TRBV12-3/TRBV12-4,CASSLVAGNTGELFF,TGTGCCAGCAGTTTGGTAGCGGGAAACACCGGGGAGCTGTTTTTT
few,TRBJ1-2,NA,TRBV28,CASSLTDNYGYTF,TGTGCCAGCAGTTTGACAGATAACTATGGCTACACCTTC
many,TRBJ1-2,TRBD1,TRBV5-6,CASSPGQGWGYTF,TGTGCCAGCAGCCCAGGACAGGGATGGGGCTACACCTTC
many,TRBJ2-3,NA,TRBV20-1,CSARDPANTQYF,TGCAGTGCTAGAGATCCCGCGAATACGCAGTATTTT